This T cell receptor beta chain was identified during a study of regulatory T cells in long-lasting Graves disease. Notes on this clonotype: Its target is unknown.

CDR1 and CDR2 from the germline V gene are SEHNR and FQNEAQ (reference sequence). CDR3 size: 17 residues. V was clipped by 0 bases and J by 2 bases, with 17 bases between them. Study-level points and caveats: There were preferences for TRBV28, TRBJ1-2 and TRBJ2-5 in persistent disease. Sharing of public clonotypes was greater in persistent patients (over 2,500) than in new patients (around 880).

Time point denoted: persistent/refractory GD, antithyroid drugs over 5 years with positive TRAb. PBMC-derived RNA was used for the TCR library. CDR3 regions were amplified by Arm-PCR using iRepertoire HTBI primers to build TCR beta libraries. TCRdb recomputed calls from the multiplex PCR reads with MiXCR, one row per CDR3 protein. The data show about 300,000 distinct CDR3 sequences, around a fifth seen once. The source was peripheral blood mononuclear cells (PBMCs), collected when the disease was refractory, from a patient treated with antithyroid drugs. This rearrangement joins TRBV7-9 to TRBJ2-7, with D tentatively TRBD1 (5 bases). The TCR originated in a female donor with Graves disease. CDR3 amino acids: CASSLAFRGAPTYEQYF. The CDR3 DNA reads TGTGCCAGCAGCTTAGCATTCCGTGGGGCCCCTACCTACGAGCAGTACTTC.